The rows below give T cell receptor beta chains drawn from one sample of a study of T cell responses to AZD1222 COVID-19 vaccine. The protocol was immunoSEQ multiplex PCR, while the TCRdb copy is restricted to in-frame clones and leaves out a portion. The sample shows 100,000 to 150,000 clones, roughly 90% of them seen only once. The sequenced sample was peripheral blood, obtained on day 0 of AZD1222 vaccination. Every receptor here comes from an adult in good health. CDR3s include the opening cysteine and the closing phenylalanine or tryptophan. Each record gives: clone size, J gene, D gene, V gene, CDR3 protein, CDR3 DNA. The D gene is left open where the match is weak. Some rows mark clone size as missing; the rest say once, few, many or name a class of expanded clone.

few | TRBJ1-1 | - | TRBV4-1 | CASSHPGSNTEAFF | TGCGCCAGCAGCCACCCAGGATCGAACACTGAAGCTTTCTTT
- | TRBJ2-7 | - | TRBV4-1 | CASSQVGDEQYF | TGCGCCAGCAGCCAAGTAGGTGACGAGCAGTACTTC
- | TRBJ1-1 | TRBD1 | TRBV5-4 | CASRRGTGEKAFF | TGTGCCAGCAGAAGAGGGACAGGGGAGAAAGCTTTCTTT
- | TRBJ1-4 | TRBD1 | TRBV27 | CASSPKGAPNEKLFF | TGTGCCAGCAGTCCCAAGGGGGCCCCTAATGAAAAACTGTTTTTT
- | TRBJ1-1 | - | TRBV30 | CAWSLGVLGEAFF | TGTGCCTGGAGTTTAGGGGTTTTGGGTGAAGCTTTCTTT
once | TRBJ2-7 | - | TRBV7-9 | CASSLVGREQYF | TGTGCCAGCAGCTTGGTGGGGAGGGAGCAGTACTTC
- | TRBJ2-2 | - | TRBV6-5 | CASSYVHTGELFF | TGTGCCAGCAGTTATGTTCACACCGGGGAGCTGTTTTTT
once | TRBJ1-4 | TRBD1 | TRBV2 | CASAGTGAEKLFF | TGTGCCAGCGCCGGGACAGGGGCGGAAAAACTGTTTTTT
- | TRBJ1-2 | - | TRBV2 | CASKDIRGGYTF | TGTGCCAGCAAAGACATTAGGGGCGGCTACACCTTC
- | TRBJ2-5 | - | TRBV4-1 | CASSKQRQETQYF | TGCGCCAGCAGCAAACAGCGCCAAGAGACCCAGTACTTC
- | TRBJ1-2 | TRBD1 | TRBV19 | CASSPRTGANGYTF | TGTGCCAGTAGTCCCAGGACAGGGGCGAATGGCTACACCTTC
once | TRBJ2-7 | TRBD1 | TRBV25-1 | CASRQTGQRYEQYF | TGTGCCAGTCGACAAACGGGACAGCGCTACGAGCAGTACTTC
- | TRBJ1-6 | TRBD1 | TRBV6-5 | CASRMGQSNSPLHF | TGTGCCAGCAGGATGGGACAGTCTAATTCACCCCTCCACTTT
- | TRBJ2-3 | - | TRBV5-1 | CASSLSGEAATDTQYF | TGCGCCAGCAGCTTATCAGGAGAGGCCGCCACAGATACGCAGTATTTT
- | TRBJ1-1 | - | TRBV5-4 | CASSLVGWATEAFF | TGTGCCAGCAGCTTGGTGGGGTGGGCCACTGAAGCTTTCTTT
- | TRBJ2-7 | TRBD1 | TRBV11-2 | CASRSWDRVDEQYF | TGTGCCAGCCGGAGTTGGGACAGGGTCGACGAGCAGTACTTC
- | TRBJ1-5 | - | TRBV2 | CASKLSGAPNQPQHF | TGTGCCAGCAAACTCTCAGGGGCCCCCAATCAGCCCCAGCATTTT
- | TRBJ2-5 | - | TRBV3-1/TRBV3-2 | CASSQDQVRETQYF | TGTGCCAGCAGCCAAGATCAGGTCCGAGAGACCCAGTACTTC
- | TRBJ1-3 | - | TRBV5-6 | CASSLTGISSGNTIYF | TGTGCCAGCAGCTTGACAGGGATAAGCTCTGGAAACACCATATATTTT
- | TRBJ1-2 | - | TRBV2 | CAGSRGAVYGYTF | TGTGCCGGGTCCCGCGGGGCAGTCTATGGCTACACCTTC
- | TRBJ1-1 | - | TRBV7-2 | CASSPKRGGAHTEAFF | TGTGCCAGCAGCCCCAAGCGAGGAGGCGCCCACACTGAAGCTTTCTTT
- | TRBJ1-6 | - | TRBV20-1 | CSAAQDSPLHF | TGCAGTGCGGCGCAAGACTCACCCCTCCACTTT
- | TRBJ2-3 | TRBD1 | TRBV27 | CASSSSGTGGGTQYF | TGTGCCAGCAGTTCCTCCGGGACAGGGGGGGGTACGCAGTATTTT
- | TRBJ2-7 | - | TRBV10-3 | CAISEVTGTYEQYF | TGTGCCATCAGTGAAGTGACAGGAACCTACGAGCAGTACTTC
- | TRBJ2-5 | - | TRBV9 | CASSARRDSRETQYF | TGTGCCAGCAGCGCTAGACGGGACTCCCGGGAGACCCAGTACTTC
- | TRBJ1-4 | - | TRBV30 | CAWSVGGGGEKLFF | TGTGCCTGGAGTGTCGGGGGGGGAGGCGAAAAACTGTTTTTT
- | TRBJ2-1 | - | TRBV3-1/TRBV3-2 | CASSQAVGEQFF | TGTGCCAGCAGCCAAGCGGTCGGTGAGCAGTTCTTC
- | TRBJ1-4 | - | TRBV6-4 | CASLDNRGVHATNEKLFF | TGTGCCAGCCTGGACAACCGAGGGGTCCACGCAACTAATGAAAAACTGTTTTTT
- | TRBJ1-1 | - | TRBV3-1/TRBV3-2 | CASSQGERVAFF | TGTGCCAGCAGCCAAGGGGAGAGGGTCGCTTTCTTT
- | TRBJ1-2 | - | TRBV4-3 | CASSQETEQVYGYTF | TGCGCCAGCAGCCAAGAGACAGAGCAAGTCTATGGCTACACCTTC
- | TRBJ2-3 | - | TRBV10-1 | CASSVGGQEDTQYF | TGCGCCAGCAGTGTCGGGGGGCAGGAAGATACGCAGTATTTT
- | TRBJ2-7 | - | TRBV5-4 | CAISTPGTEQYF | TGTGCCATTTCAACCCCAGGGACCGAGCAGTACTTC
once | TRBJ1-1 | - | TRBV3-1/TRBV3-2 | CASSQFTAGNTEAFF | TGTGCCAGCAGCCAATTTACAGCGGGGAACACTGAAGCTTTCTTT
- | TRBJ2-7 | - | TRBV5-1 | CASSRTQIPYEQYF | TGCGCCAGCAGCCGGACACAGATACCGTACGAGCAGTACTTC
few | TRBJ2-2 | - | TRBV15 | CATSRSSVRRDTGELFF | TGTGCCACCAGCAGGTCCTCCGTCCGAAGGGACACCGGGGAGCTGTTTTTT
- | TRBJ2-1 | - | TRBV5-1 | CASSLEAGSPFNEQFF | TGCGCCAGCAGCCTGGAAGCAGGGTCCCCTTTCAATGAGCAGTTCTTC
- | TRBJ2-7 | TRBD1 | TRBV30 | CAWREQTGALVEQYF | TGTGCCTGGAGAGAACAGACAGGGGCATTGGTCGAGCAGTACTTC
- | TRBJ2-7 | TRBD2 | TRBV2 | CASREAYEQYF | TGTGCCTCCCGGGAGGCCTACGAGCAGTACTTC
- | TRBJ2-7 | - | TRBV29-1 | CSVEDLRDQEYEQYF | TGCAGCGTTGAAGATCTTAGGGACCAAGAGTACGAGCAGTACTTC
- | TRBJ1-2 | - | TRBV6-6 | CASTKGGLGDGYTF | TGTGCCAGCACCAAGGGGGGGTTAGGGGACGGCTACACCTTC
- | TRBJ1-2 | - | TRBV11-3 | CASSGPDSPKDYGYTF | TGTGCCAGCAGCGGACCCGACAGCCCCAAGGACTATGGCTACACCTTC
- | TRBJ1-2 | - | TRBV21-1 | CASSKMGQGRRGYTF | TGTGCCAGCAGCAAAATGGGACAGGGAAGACGCGGCTACACCTTC
- | TRBJ1-2 | - | TRBV20-1 | CSASNGPYGYTF | TGCAGTGCTAGTAACGGCCCCTATGGCTACACCTTC